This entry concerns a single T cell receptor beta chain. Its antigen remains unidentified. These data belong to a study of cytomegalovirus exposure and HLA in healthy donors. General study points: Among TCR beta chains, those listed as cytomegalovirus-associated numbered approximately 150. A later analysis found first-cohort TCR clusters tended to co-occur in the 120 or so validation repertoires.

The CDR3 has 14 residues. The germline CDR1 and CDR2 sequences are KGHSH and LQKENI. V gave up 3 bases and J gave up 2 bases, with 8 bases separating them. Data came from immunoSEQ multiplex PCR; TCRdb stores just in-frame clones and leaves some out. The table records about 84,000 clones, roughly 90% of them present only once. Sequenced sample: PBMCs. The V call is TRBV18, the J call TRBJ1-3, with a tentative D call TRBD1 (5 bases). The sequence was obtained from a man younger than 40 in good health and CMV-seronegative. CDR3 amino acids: CASSPGGTGNTIYF. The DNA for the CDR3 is TGTGCCAGCTCACCCGGGGGGACTGGAAACACCATATATTTT.